The following is a T cell receptor (beta chain) sequence with its context. What it recognizes is unknown. A read error may account for a junction end that differs from germline. This entry comes from a study of vaccination and CD4 T cells after COVID-19. The wider study: Participants got two doses of BNT162b2 or mRNA-1273 vaccine.

Treatment described: approximately 11-day PBMC culture with coronavirus spike peptide pools or control peptides (ViraFEST assay). An Oncomine TCR Beta short-read assay was used to sequence the DNA from cultured CD4+ T cells. From the PCR reads, TCRdb called clonotypes with MiXCR, one entry per CDR3 protein. The repertoire holds about 15,000 distinct CDR3 sequences, roughly 50% seen once, with around 15% in the top ten. There are 15 residues in the CDR3. CDR1 is SEHNR and CDR2 is FQNEAQ in the germline V gene (reference sequence). This sequence joins TRBV7-9 and TRBJ1-1; D ambiguous. Material for sequencing was CD4+ T cells from blood, cultured in vitro. This sequence was found in a human donor who had recovered from COVID-19. The CDR3 DNA reads as TGTGCCAGCAGGTTAGGGTCTAGGACGAACACTGAAGCTTTCTTT. This codes for CASRLGSRTNTEAFF.